The clone carrying this TCR beta chain occurred many times. CDR3 length: 14 amino acids. With 6 bases clipped from V and 2 bases from J, the junction kept 10 bases outside the gene matches. The germline V gene encodes CDR1 DFQATT and CDR2 SNEGSKA (reference sequence). TCRdb independently ran MiXCR on the RT-PCR reads; one entry per CDR3 protein. The data hold more than 600,000 distinct CDR3 sequences, with 12% to 15% observed a single time. The V and J genes are TRBV20-1 and TRBJ2-7; 7 nucleotides align to TRBD1. The sequence was obtained from a female donor in good health, serving as a healthy control. The sequencing sample was made of memory CD4+ T cells from blood. The CDR3 region is CSAHSTGTAYEQYF. The CDR3 DNA reads as TGCAGTGCGCATTCGACAGGGACGGCCTACGAGCAGTACTTC.